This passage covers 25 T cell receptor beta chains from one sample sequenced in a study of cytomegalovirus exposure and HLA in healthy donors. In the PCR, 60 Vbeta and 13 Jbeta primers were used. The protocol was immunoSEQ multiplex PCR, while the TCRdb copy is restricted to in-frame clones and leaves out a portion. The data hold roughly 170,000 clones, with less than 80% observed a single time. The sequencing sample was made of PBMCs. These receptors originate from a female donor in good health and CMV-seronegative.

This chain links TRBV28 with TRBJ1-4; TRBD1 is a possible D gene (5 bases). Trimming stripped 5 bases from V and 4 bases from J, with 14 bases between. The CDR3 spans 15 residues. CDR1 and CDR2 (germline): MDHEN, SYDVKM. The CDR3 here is CASSGFDRLNEKLFF. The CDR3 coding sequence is TGTGCCAGCAGTGGATTCGACAGACTTAATGAAAAACTGTTTTTT.

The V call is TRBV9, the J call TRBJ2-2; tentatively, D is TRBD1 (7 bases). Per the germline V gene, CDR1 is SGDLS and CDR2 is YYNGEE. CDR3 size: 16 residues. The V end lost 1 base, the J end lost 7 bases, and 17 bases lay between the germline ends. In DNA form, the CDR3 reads TGTGCCAGCAGCGTATCAGGGGGAGGAGACCTCGGGGAGCTGTTTTTT. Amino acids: CASSVSGGGDLGELFF. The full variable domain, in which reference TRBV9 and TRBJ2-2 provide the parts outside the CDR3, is DSGVTQTPKHLITATGQRVTLRCSPRSGDLSVYWYQQSLDQGLQFLIQYYNGEERAKGNILERFSAQQFPDLHSELNLSSLELGDSALYFCASSVSGGGDLGELFFGEGSRLTVL.

Written as DNA, the CDR3 is TGTGCCAGCAGTTACTCGACAGGCTGGCAAGAGACCCAGTACTTC. Amino acid sequence: CASSYSTGWQETQYF. This sequence joins TRBV6-5 and TRBJ2-5; perhaps TRBD1 as D (6 bases). The germline V and J ends were trimmed by 0 bases and 2 bases, with 10 bases remaining between them. The CDR3 covers 15 residues. Germline V gene lookup returns CDR1 MNHEY and CDR2 SVGAGI.

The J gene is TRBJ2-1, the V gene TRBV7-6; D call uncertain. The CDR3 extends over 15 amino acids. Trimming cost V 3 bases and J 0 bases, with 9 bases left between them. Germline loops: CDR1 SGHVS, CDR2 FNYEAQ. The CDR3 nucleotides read TGTGCCAGCAGCTTCTCACAGAGCTCCTACAATGAGCAGTTCTTC. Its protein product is CASSFSQSSYNEQFF.

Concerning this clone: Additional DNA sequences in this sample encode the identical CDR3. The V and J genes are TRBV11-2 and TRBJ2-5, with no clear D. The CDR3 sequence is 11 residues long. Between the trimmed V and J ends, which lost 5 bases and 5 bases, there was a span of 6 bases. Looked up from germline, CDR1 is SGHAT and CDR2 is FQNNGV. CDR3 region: CASSLSETQYF. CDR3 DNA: TGTGCCAGCAGCCTGTCCGAGACCCAGTACTTC.

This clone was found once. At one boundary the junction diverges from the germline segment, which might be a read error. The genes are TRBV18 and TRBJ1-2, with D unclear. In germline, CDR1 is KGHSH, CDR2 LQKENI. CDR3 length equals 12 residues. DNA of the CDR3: TGTGCCAGCTCACCACCGAAGATTGGAGTAATCTTC. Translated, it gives CASSPPKIGVIF. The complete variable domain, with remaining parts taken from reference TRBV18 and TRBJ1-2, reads NAGVMQNPRHLVRRRGQEARLRCSPMKGHSHVYWYRQLPEEGLKFMVYLQKENIIDESGMPKERFSAEFPKEGPSILRIQQVVRGDSAAYFCASSPPKIGVIFGSGTRLTVV.

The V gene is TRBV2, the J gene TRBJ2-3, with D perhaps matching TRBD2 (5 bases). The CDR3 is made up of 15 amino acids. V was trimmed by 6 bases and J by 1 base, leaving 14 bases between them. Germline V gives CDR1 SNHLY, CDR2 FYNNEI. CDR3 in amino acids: CASRRVSAGTDTQYF. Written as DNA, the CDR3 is TGTGCCAGCAGGCGGGTTAGCGCAGGCACAGATACGCAGTATTTT.

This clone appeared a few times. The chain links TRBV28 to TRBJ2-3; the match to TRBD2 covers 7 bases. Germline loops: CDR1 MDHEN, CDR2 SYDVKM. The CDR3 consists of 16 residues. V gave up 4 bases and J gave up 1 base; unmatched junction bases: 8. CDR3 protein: CASSYGEGPRTDTQYF. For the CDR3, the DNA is TGTGCCAGCAGTTATGGGGAGGGGCCCCGCACAGATACGCAGTATTTT.

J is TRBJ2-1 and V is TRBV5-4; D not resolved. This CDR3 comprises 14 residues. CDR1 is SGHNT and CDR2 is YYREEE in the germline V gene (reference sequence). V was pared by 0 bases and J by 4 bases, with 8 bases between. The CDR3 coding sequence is TGTGCCAGCAGCTTGGAGTACAAATACAATGAGCAGTTCTTC. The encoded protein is CASSLEYKYNEQFF.

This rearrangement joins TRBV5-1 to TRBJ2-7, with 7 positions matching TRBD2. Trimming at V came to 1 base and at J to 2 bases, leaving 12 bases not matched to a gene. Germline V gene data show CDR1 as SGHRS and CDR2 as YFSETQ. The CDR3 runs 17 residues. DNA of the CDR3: TGCGCCAGCAGCTTGACGACGGCAGCGGGGTCCCCCTACGAGCAGTACTTC. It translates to CASSLTTAAGSPYEQYF.

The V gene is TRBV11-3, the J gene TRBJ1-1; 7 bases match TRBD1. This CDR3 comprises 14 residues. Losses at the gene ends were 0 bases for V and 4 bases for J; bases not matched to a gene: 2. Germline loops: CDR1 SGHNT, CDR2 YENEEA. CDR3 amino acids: CASSLEAGGTEAFF. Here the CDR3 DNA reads TGTGCCAGCAGCTTAGAAGCAGGGGGCACTGAAGCTTTCTTT. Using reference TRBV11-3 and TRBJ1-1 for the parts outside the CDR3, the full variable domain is EAGVVQSPRYKIIEKKQPVAFWCNPISGHNTLYWYLQNLGQGPELLIRYENEEAVDDSQLPKDRFSAERLKGVDSTLKIQPAELGDSAVYLCASSLEAGGTEAFFGQGTRLTVV.

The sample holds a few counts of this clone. The CDR3: CASSQDPGTGSGNTIYF. As DNA, the CDR3 is TGTGCCAGCAGCCAAGATCCCGGGACAGGCTCTGGAAACACCATATATTTT. This rearrangement joins TRBV4-2 to TRBJ1-3, with 8 bases lining up with TRBD1. The germline gives CDR1 LGHNA, CDR2 YNFKEQ. J lost 0 bases, V lost 0 bases, and 4 bases had no gene match. The CDR3 runs 17 residues.

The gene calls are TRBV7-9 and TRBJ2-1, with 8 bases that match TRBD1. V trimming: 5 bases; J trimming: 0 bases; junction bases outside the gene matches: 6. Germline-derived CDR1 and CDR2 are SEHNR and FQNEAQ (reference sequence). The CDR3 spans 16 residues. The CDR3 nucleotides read TGTGCCAGCAGCCCAGGACAGGGTGGCTCCTACAATGAGCAGTTCTTC. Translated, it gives CASSPGQGGSYNEQFF.

Here the CDR3 reads CASSSASRTEAFF. The CDR3 region has the DNA TGTGCCAGCAGCTCCGCGAGCCGGACTGAAGCTTTCTTT. The rearrangement joins TRBV7-2 to TRBJ1-1; D ambiguous. This CDR3 has 13 residues. V was cut by 4 bases and J by 5 bases, with 11 bases left in between. CDR1 and CDR2 from the germline V gene are SGHTA and FQGNSA.

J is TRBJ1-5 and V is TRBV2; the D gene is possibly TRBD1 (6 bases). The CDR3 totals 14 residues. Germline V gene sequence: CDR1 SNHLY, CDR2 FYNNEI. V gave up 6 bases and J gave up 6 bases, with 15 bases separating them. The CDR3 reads CASRDTGRVQPQHF. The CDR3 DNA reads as TGTGCCAGCAGGGATACAGGGCGCGTTCAGCCCCAGCATTTT.

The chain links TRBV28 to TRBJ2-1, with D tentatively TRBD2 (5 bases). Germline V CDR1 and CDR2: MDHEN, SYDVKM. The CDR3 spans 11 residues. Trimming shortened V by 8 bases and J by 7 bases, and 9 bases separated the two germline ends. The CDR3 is CASGGSNEQFF. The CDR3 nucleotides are TGTGCCAGCGGAGGATCGAATGAGCAGTTCTTC.

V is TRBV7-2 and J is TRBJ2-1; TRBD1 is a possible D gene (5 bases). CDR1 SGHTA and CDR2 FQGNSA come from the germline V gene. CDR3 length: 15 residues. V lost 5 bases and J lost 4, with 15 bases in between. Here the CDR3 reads CASSVVAGQYNEQFF. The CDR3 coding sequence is TGTGCCAGCAGCGTAGTGGCAGGGCAGTACAATGAGCAGTTCTTC.

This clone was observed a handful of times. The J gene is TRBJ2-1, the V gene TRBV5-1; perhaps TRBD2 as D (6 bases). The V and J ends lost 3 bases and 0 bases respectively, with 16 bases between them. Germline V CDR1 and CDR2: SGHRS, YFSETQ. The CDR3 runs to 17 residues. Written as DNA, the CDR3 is TGCGCCAGCAGCTGGGCCGGGACTGCGAGCTCCTACAATGAGCAGTTCTTC. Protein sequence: CASSWAGTASSYNEQFF.

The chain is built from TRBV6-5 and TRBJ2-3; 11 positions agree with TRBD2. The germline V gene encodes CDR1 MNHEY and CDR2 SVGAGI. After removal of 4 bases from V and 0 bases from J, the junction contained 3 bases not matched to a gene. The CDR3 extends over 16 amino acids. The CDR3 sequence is CASSSGTSGSTDTQYF. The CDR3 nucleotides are TGTGCCAGCAGTTCCGGGACTAGCGGAAGCACAGATACGCAGTATTTT.

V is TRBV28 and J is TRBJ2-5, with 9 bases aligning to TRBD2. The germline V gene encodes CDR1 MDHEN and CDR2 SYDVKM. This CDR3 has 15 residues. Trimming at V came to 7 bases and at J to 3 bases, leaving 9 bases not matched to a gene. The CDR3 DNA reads TGTGCCAGCATCCGCCCGGCTAGCGGGAAAGAGACCCAGTACTTC. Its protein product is CASIRPASGKETQYF.

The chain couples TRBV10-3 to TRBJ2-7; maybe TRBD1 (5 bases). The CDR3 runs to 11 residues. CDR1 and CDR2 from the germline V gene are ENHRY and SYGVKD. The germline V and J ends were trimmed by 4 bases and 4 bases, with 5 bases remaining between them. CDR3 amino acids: CAISAGYEQYF. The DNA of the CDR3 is TGTGCCATCAGTGCAGGGTACGAGCAGTACTTC.

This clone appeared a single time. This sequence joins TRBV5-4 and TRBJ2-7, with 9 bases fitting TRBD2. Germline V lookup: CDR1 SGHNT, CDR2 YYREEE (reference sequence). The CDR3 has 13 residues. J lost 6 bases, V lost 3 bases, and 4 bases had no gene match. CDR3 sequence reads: CASSWERGVEQYF. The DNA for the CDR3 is TGTGCCAGCAGCTGGGAGCGGGGGGTCGAGCAGTACTTC.

DNA for the CDR3: TGTGCCAGCAGCACTCGCCAGGGGAATGGAAACACCATATATTTT. Translation: CASSTRQGNGNTIYF. The rearrangement links TRBV7-9 to TRBJ1-3, with D perhaps matching TRBD1 (6 bases). Germline V gene data show CDR1 as SEHNR and CDR2 as FQNEAQ (reference sequence). The CDR3 spans 15 residues. V lost 5 bases and J 3 bases, leaving 14 bases between the germline ends.

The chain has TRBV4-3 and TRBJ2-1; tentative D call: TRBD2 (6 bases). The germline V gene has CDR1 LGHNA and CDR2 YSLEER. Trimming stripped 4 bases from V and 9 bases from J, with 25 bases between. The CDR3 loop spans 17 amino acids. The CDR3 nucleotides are TGCGCCAGCAGCCGGGCCCAGGGAGGCGGCCGAGGACTTGAGCAGTTCTTC. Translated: CASSRAQGGGRGLEQFF.

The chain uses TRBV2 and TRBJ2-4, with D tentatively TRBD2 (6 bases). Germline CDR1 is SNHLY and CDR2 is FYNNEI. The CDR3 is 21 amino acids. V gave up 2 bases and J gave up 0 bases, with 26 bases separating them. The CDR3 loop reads CASSETQRRGLRGPAKNIQYF. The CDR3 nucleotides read TGTGCCAGCAGTGAAACTCAAAGGCGGGGCCTTAGGGGCCCAGCCAAAAACATTCAGTACTTC.